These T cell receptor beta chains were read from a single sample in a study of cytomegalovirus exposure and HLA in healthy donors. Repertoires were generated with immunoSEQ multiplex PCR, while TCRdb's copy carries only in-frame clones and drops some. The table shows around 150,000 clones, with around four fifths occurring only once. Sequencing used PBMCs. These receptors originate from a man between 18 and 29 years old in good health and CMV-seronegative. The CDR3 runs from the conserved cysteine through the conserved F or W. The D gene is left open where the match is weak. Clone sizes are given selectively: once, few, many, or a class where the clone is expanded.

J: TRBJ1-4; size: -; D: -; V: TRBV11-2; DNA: TGTGCCAGCAGCTTAAAGGCCACGGGGGAAAAACTGTTTTTT; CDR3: CASSLKATGEKLFF
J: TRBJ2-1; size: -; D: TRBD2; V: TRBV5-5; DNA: TGTGCCAGCAGCTTGGGAACTAGCGGGACCTTCAATGAGCAGTTCTTC; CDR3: CASSLGTSGTFNEQFF
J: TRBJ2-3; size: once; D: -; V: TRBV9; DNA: TGTGCCAGCAGTTTAGGCCCAGCGCCCCTTGAAGATACGCAGTATTTT; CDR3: CASSLGPAPLEDTQYF
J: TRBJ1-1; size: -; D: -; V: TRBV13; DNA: TGTGCCAGCAGCCCGGGCCCCGGGCGCGGGGACACTGAAGCTTTCTTT; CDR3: CASSPGPGRGDTEAFF
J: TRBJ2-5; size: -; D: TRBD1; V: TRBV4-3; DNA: TGCGCCAGCAGCCAAGTACAGGGGAGAGAGACCCAGTACTTC; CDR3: CASSQVQGRETQYF
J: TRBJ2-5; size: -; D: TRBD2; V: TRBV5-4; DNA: TGTGCCAGCAGCGCATCCGGGACTAGCAGTAGAGAGACCCAGTACTTC; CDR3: CASSASGTSSRETQYF
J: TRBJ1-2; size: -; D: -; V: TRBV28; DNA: TGTGCCAGCAGTTTAGGGGCAGGGGACTATGGCTACACCTTC; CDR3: CASSLGAGDYGYTF
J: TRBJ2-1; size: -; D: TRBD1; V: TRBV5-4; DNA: TGTGCCAGCAGCTTGGAGGTGACAGGGAATGAGCAGTTCTTC; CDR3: CASSLEVTGNEQFF
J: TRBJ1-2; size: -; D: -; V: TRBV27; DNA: TGTGCCAGCAGTTTATCAACGGGGGGGGATGGCTACACCTTC; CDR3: CASSLSTGGDGYTF
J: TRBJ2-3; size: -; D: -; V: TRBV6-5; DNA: TGTGCCAGCAGCAACCTCCGAGAAGATACGCAGTATTTT; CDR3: CASSNLREDTQYF